This note documents a single T cell receptor (beta chain) sequence. Its target is not known. The data stem from a study of cytomegalovirus exposure and HLA in healthy donors. Study-wide findings and caveats: Some TCR beta chains (about 180 of them) were listed as cytomegalovirus-associated.

This table comes from immunoSEQ multiplex PCR, and its TCRdb copy is limited to in-frame clones, with some not included. The sample consists of 230,000 or so clones, around 88% of them appearing once. The receptor was isolated from a woman younger than 30 in good health and CMV-seronegative. Sequenced input: PBMCs.

CDR3: CASSFNRLGGYTF. CDR3 DNA: TGTGCCAGCAGCTTCAACAGACTAGGTGGCTACACCTTC. The genes are TRBV7-2 and TRBJ1-2; D not resolved. The V end was cut by 3 bases, the J end by 7 bases, with 12 bases between. This CDR3 has 13 amino acids. Germline CDR1 and CDR2: SGHTA and FQGNSA.